These 10 T cell receptor beta chains originate from one sample sequenced in a study of blood T cell repertoires in COVID-19. TCRdb's table, derived via immunoSEQ multiplex PCR, lists solely in-frame clones and lacks some. Here the sample spans a few hundred thousand clones, 86% being singletons. The sample comprised PBMCs or T cells enriched from blood (not recorded which). All receptors come from a woman aged 25 to 39 who had been exposed to COVID-19.

The V and J genes are TRBV2 and TRBJ1-3; D is possibly TRBD1 (5 bases). This CDR3 contains 16 residues. Trimming took 6 bases from V and 3 from J, leaving 18 bases between them. CDR1 is SNHLY and CDR2 is FYNNEI in the germline V gene. CDR3 sequence (DNA): TGTGCCAGCAGCCCTATCAGGGAAAAGGGTGGAAACACCATATATTTT. This sequence encodes CASSPIREKGGNTIYF.

The J gene is TRBJ1-4, the V gene TRBV27; tentative D call: TRBD1 (5 bases). V was shortened by 1 base and J by 5 bases, with 11 bases between the two germline ends. Germline CDR1 MNHEY, CDR2 SMNVEV (reference sequence). CDR3 length: 15 residues. The CDR3 region has the DNA TGTGCCAGCAGTTTATGGGGGGAAGGGAATGAAAAACTGTTTTTT. This codes for CASSLWGEGNEKLFF.

The V and J genes are TRBV28 and TRBJ2-2; D unclear. The CDR3 has 16 amino acids. With 5 bases removed from V and 3 bases from J, the gap between germline ends came to 16 bases. The germline V gene encodes CDR1 MDHEN and CDR2 SYDVKM. This chain's CDR3 is CASSAAGLWHTGELFF. Written as DNA, the CDR3 is TGTGCCAGCAGTGCGGCCGGCTTATGGCACACCGGGGAGCTGTTTTTT.

This clone was observed a single time. The chain is built from TRBV9 and TRBJ1-2, with D possibly being TRBD1 (5 bases). Germline CDR1 and CDR2: SGDLS and YYNGEE. V shed 0 bases and J shed 8 bases, with 11 bases lying between them. CDR3 length: 13 residues. The CDR3 coding sequence is TGTGCCAGCAGCGTAGGGGCAGGGCTCGGCTACACCTTC. Residues: CASSVGAGLGYTF.

The genes are TRBV2 and TRBJ1-3; unclear D gene. Germline assignment: CDR1 SNHLY and CDR2 FYNNEI. The CDR3 length is 13 residues. Trimming cost V 10 bases and J 4 bases, with 14 bases left between them. The CDR3 coding sequence is TGTGCCACCCATGCGATACCGGGAAACACCATATATTTT. This encodes CATHAIPGNTIYF.

This clone has more than one count but fewer than ten. This chain's CDR3 is CASSPGSVGGNEQYF. CDR3 DNA: TGCGCCAGCAGCCCAGGCAGCGTGGGGGGTAACGAGCAGTACTTC. This sequence joins TRBV5-1 and TRBJ2-7; D is perhaps TRBD2 (6 bases). Germline V gene lookup returns CDR1 SGHRS and CDR2 YFSETQ. The CDR3 sequence is 15 residues long. The germline V and J ends were trimmed by 4 bases and 5 bases, with 19 bases remaining between them. Variable domain in full (rest from reference TRBV5-1 and TRBJ2-7): KAGVTQTPRYLIKTRGQQVTLSCSPISGHRSVSWYQQTPGQGLQFLFEYFSETQRNKGNFPGRFSGRQFSNSRSEMNVSTLELGDSALYLCASSPGSVGGNEQYFGPGTRLTVT.

This clone was detected once. The chain employs TRBV5-1 and TRBJ2-7, with D possibly being TRBD2 (5 bases). The CDR3 length is 14 residues. The ends were cut back, 3 bases at V and 0 bases at J, with 10 bases in the middle. The germline V gene encodes CDR1 SGHRS and CDR2 YFSETQ. CDR3 bases: TGCGCCAGCAGCTGGACTGGAAGCTCCTACGAGCAGTACTTC. Translating it yields CASSWTGSSYEQYF.

The rearrangement links TRBV19 to TRBJ1-2, with unresolved D. The V end was cut by 4 bases, the J end by 1 base, with 22 bases between. The CDR3 has 18 residues. Germline V gene sequence: CDR1 LNHDA, CDR2 SQIVND (reference sequence). The CDR3 reads CASSTESGIYNFNYGYTF. DNA of the CDR3: TGTGCCAGTAGTACCGAGTCCGGGATCTATAATTTTAACTATGGCTACACCTTC. Looking up the rest from reference TRBV19 and TRBJ1-2 gives the full variable domain: DGGITQSPKYLFRKEGQNVTLSCEQNLNHDAMYWYRQDPGQGLRLIYYSQIVNDFQKGDIAEGYSVSREKKESFPLTVTSAQKNPTAFYLCASSTESGIYNFNYGYTFGSGTRLTVV.

The chain has TRBV5-6 and TRBJ2-2, with TRBD2 identical over 9 bases. Looked up from germline, CDR1 is SGHDT and CDR2 is YYEEEE. Trimming cost V 3 bases and J 4 bases; bases outside gene matches: 7. This CDR3 has 16 residues. The CDR3 coding sequence is TGTGCCAGCAGCTCCGCGGGGGGGCCGATCACCGGGGAGCTGTTTTTT. As protein: CASSSAGGPITGELFF.

This chain connects TRBV30 to TRBJ1-6; 9 bases fit TRBD1. Losses at the gene ends were 1 base for V and 9 bases for J; bases not matched to a gene: 1. The germline V gene has CDR1 GTSNPN and CDR2 SVGIG (reference sequence). The CDR3 totals 13 residues. The CDR3 reads CAWSGTGVSPLHF. The CDR3 DNA is TGTGCCTGGAGTGGGACAGGGGTTTCACCCCTCCACTTT.